This TCR beta chain appears in the sequencing data of a study of T cells in Graves' hyperthyroidism and ophthalmopathy. This clonotype was seen ten or more times. The CDR3 regions of TCR beta were amplified from RNA transcripts. A set of HTBI primers served as the primers for a first-round RT-PCR of the TCR CDR3. TCRdb ran MiXCR on the multiplex PCR reads and lists one entry per CDR3 protein. Of over 700,000 distinct CDR3 sequences in the sample, over 35% are singletons; the top ten hold around 9.3%. Trimming took off 2 bases at V and 5 bases at J, with 10 bases between the two ends. CDR1 SGDLS and CDR2 YYNGEE come from the germline V gene. The CDR3 is 13 residues long.

The V gene is TRBV9, the J gene TRBJ2-5; tentative D call: TRBD2 (5 bases). This receptor was identified in a man between 18 and 29 years old with Graves' hyperthyroidism. Sequencing input: blood. The CDR3: CASSVHGGETQYF. As DNA, the CDR3 is TGTGCCAGCAGCGTCCACGGCGGGGAGACCCAGTACTTC.